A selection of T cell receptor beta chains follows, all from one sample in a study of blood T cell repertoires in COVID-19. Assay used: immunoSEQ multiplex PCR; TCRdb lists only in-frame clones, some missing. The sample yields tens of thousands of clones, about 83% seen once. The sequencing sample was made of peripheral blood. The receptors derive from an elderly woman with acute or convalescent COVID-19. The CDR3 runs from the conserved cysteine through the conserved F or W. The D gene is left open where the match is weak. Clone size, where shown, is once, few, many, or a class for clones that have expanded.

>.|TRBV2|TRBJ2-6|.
TGTGCCAGCAGTTCGGACTTAACCGGGGCCAACGTCCTGACTTTC
CASSSDLTGANVLTF
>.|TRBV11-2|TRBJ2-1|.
TGTGCCAGCAGCCCGGGGAACTACAATGAGCAGTTCTTC
CASSPGNYNEQFF
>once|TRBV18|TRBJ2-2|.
TGTGCCAGCTCACCTACTAGGAACACCGGGGAGCTGTTTTTT
CASSPTRNTGELFF
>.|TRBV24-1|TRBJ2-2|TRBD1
TGTGCCACCAGTGATTTTGACAGGGCGGTCCCCGGGGAGCTGTTTTTT
CATSDFDRAVPGELFF
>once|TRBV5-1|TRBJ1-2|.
TGCGCCAGCAGCTTAAAAGGGGAGGAAAGCTATGGCTACACCTTC
CASSLKGEESYGYTF
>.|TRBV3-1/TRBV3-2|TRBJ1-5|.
TGTGCCAGCAGCCAGGGAGCCGATAGCAATCAGCCCCAGCATTTT
CASSQGADSNQPQHF
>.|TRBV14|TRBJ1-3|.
TGTGCCAGCAGCCAAACTACAGGAGCTGGAAACACCATATATTTT
CASSQTTGAGNTIYF
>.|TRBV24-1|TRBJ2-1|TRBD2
TGTGCCACCAGTGATCCCGCCGGGGGCGGGGGGTCCTACAATGAGCAGTTCTTC
CATSDPAGGGGSYNEQFF
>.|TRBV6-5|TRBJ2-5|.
TGTGCCAGCAGTTCTCCCAGCGTGACCCAGTACTTC
CASSSPSVTQYF
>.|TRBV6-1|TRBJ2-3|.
TGTGCCAGCAGTGAAGCGGTAGGAAGGGGCGCGGTCCACGATACGCAGTATTTT
CASSEAVGRGAVHDTQYF
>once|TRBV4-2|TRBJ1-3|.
TGTGCCAGCAGCCCCGGAGTTGGGGGAAACACCATATATTTT
CASSPGVGGNTIYF
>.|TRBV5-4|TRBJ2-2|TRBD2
TGTGCCAGCAGCTCCGGGACTAGCGGTATCACCGGGGAGCTGTTTTTT
CASSSGTSGITGELFF
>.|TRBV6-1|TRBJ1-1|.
TGTGCCAGCAGTGAAGCGGGGGCCCTGAACACTGAAGCTTTCTTT
CASSEAGALNTEAFF
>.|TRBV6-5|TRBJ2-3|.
TGTGCCAGCAGTTCCGGGACATACACAGATACGCAGTATTTT
CASSSGTYTDTQYF
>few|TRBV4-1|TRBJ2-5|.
TGCGCCAGCAGCCAAGCTATGATGAGGGAGACCCAGTACTTC
CASSQAMMRETQYF
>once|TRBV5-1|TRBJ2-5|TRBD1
TGCGCCAGCAGCTCCACAGGGGGCGAAGAGACCCAGTACTTC
CASSSTGGEETQYF
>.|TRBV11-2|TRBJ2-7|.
TGTGCCAGCAGCCTCCAGAGCGGTCTGGGGGAGCAGTACTTC
CASSLQSGLGEQYF
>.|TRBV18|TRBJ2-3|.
TGTGCCAGCTCACCTCTATTAGATTCCACAGATACGCAGTATTTT
CASSPLLDSTDTQYF
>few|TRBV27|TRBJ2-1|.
TGTGCCAGCAGTTCAGGGCAGGGTGGCTACAATGAGCAGTTCTTC
CASSSGQGGYNEQFF
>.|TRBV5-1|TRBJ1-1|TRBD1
TGCGCCAGCAGCATCGGACAGGGGGCTTTGAACACTGAAGCTTTCTTT
CASSIGQGALNTEAFF
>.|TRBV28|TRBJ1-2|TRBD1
TGTGCCAGCAGTTTGTTACAGGGGACCTATGGCTACACCTTC
CASSLLQGTYGYTF
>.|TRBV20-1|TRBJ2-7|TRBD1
TGCAGTGCTAGAGACCGACAGGGGGTGGGCTTC
CSARDRQGVGF
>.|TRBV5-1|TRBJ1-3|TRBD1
TGCGCCAGCAGCTTACAGGGGTATGCTGGAAACACCATATATTTT
CASSLQGYAGNTIYF
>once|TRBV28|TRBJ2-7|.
TGTGCCAGTAGTTTCTTGGAGCGCGAGCAGTACTTC
CASSFLEREQYF
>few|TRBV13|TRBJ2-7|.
TGTGCCAGCAGCTCCAATGGCTTCTCCTACGAGCAGTACTTC
CASSSNGFSYEQYF
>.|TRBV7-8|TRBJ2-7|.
TGTGCCAGCAGCGAGGTCACCTACGAGCAGTACTTC
CASSEVTYEQYF
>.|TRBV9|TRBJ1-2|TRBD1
TGTGCCAGCAGCGCGATCCCGGGACAGGGGTATGGCTACACCTTC
CASSAIPGQGYGYTF
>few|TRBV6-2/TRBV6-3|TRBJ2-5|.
TGTGCCAGCAGTTACTCGAAGTCTAGCGCTACTTCCGGGGAGACCCAGTACTTC
CASSYSKSSATSGETQYF
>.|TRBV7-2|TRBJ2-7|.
TGTGCCAGCAGCTTCGGACTCCAGGAAGGCGAGCAGTACTTC
CASSFGLQEGEQYF
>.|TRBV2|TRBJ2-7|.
TGTGCCAGCAGCCCCGAGTACGAGCAGTACTTC
CASSPEYEQYF
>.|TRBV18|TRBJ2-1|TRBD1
TGTGCCAGCTCACGGGGACAGGGGGCTAACAATGAGCAGTTCTTC
CASSRGQGANNEQFF
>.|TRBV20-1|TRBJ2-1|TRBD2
TGCAGTGCTAGTGGGCTAGCGGGCTTTTATGAGCAGTTCTTC
CSASGLAGFYEQFF
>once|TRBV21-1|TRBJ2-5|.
TGTGCCAGTTACTGTCCGGGACCCGGGACATTGACCCAGTACTTC
CASYCPGPGTLTQYF
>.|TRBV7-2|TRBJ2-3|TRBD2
TGTGCCAGCAGCTTAGAGGGGACTAGCGGGAGCAGCGGAGATACGCAGTATTTT
CASSLEGTSGSSGDTQYF
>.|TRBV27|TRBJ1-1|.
TGTGCCAGCAGTTTAGGGGTCCGGGGCACTGAAGCTTTCTTT
CASSLGVRGTEAFF
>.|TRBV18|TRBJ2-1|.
TGTGCCAGCTCACCCGCAACGGAGGGCCTCTACAATGAGCAGTTCTTC
CASSPATEGLYNEQFF
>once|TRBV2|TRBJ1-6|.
TGTGCCAGCAATACGGTTAATTCACCCCTCCACTTT
CASNTVNSPLHF
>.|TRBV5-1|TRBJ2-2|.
TGCGCCAGCAGCAACGGACAGAACACCGGGGAGCTGTTTTTT
CASSNGQNTGELFF
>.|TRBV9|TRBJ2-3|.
TGTGCCAGCAGCGTAGGTGAGGATACGCAGTATTTT
CASSVGEDTQYF
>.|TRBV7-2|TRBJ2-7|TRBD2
TGTGCCAGCAGCTTGAGCGGGAGCGAGGGGCAGTACTTC
CASSLSGSEGQYF
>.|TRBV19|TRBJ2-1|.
TGTGCCAGTAGTACCAGCGGACAGTTGATTGAGTTCTTC
CASSTSGQLIEFF
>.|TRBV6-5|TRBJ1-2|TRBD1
TGTGCCAGCAGGGCAGGGGGACCACCAGGGTATGGCTACACCTTC
CASRAGGPPGYGYTF
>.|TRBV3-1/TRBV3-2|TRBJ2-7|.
TGTGCCAGCAGCCAAACGTCAGGTATGCCCTACGAGCAGTACTTC
CASSQTSGMPYEQYF
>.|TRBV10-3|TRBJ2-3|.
TGTGCCATCAGTGACTCGAGGGGGTCATCAGATACGCAGTATTTT
CAISDSRGSSDTQYF
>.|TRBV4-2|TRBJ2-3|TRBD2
TGTGCCAGCAGCCAAGGACTAGCGGACACAGATACGCAGTATTTT
CASSQGLADTDTQYF
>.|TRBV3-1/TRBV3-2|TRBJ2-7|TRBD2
TGTGCCAGCAGCCCGGGACTAGCGGGAGAGCAGTACTTC
CASSPGLAGEQYF
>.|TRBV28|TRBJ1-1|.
TGTGCCAGCAGTCACCCCGAACAGGGTGAGGACACTGAAGCTTTCTTT
CASSHPEQGEDTEAFF
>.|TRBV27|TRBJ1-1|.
TGTGCCAACCGGGGAGGGAACACTGAAGCTTTCTTT
CANRGGNTEAFF
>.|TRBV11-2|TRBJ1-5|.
TGTGCCAGCAGCTTACGAGCAGAGGGACTGGGCCGGGGCCAGCCCCAGCATTTT
CASSLRAEGLGRGQPQHF
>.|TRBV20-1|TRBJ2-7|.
TGCAGTGCTGGTGAGGGGTCTAGCGTCTACGAGCAGTACTTC
CSAGEGSSVYEQYF
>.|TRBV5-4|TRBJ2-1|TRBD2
TGTGCCTTTGGCGGGAGGGTTTACAATGAGCAGTTCTTC
CAFGGRVYNEQFF
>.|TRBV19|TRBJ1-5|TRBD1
TGTGCCAGTAGTCGGGACAGGGGTCAGCCCCAGCATTTT
CASSRDRGQPQHF
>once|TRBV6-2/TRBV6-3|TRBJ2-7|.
TGTGCCAGCAGTTACACAGGCTACGAGCAGTACTTC
CASSYTGYEQYF
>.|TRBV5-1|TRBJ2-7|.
TGCGCCAGCAGCTTGGGGCAGGGACTGTACGAGCAGTACTTC
CASSLGQGLYEQYF
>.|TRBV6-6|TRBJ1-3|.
TGTGCCAGCAGTTACTCTGCGGAGGATAGAACCATATATTTT
CASSYSAEDRTIYF